This is a list of T cell receptor beta chains from one sample in a study of blood T cell repertoires in COVID-19. Measured with immunoSEQ multiplex PCR; TCRdb has only the in-frame clones, and not every one. The table includes tens of thousands of clones, approximately 82% detected once. Input material: peripheral blood. These receptors originate from a woman older than 75 with active or convalescent COVID-19. Both conserved end residues are part of each CDR3. The D gene is left open where the match is weak. Expanded clones are given a class, and other clones once, few, many or no size at all.

D gene	clone size	V gene	J gene	CDR3 length	CDR3 protein	CDR3 DNA
.	once	TRBV7-8	TRBJ1-4	14	CASSFGGGREKLFF	TGTGCCAGCAGCTTCGGGGGGGGCAGAGAAAAACTGTTTTTT
TRBD1	.	TRBV5-1	TRBJ1-2	15	CASSLERTGGIGYTF	TGCGCCAGCAGCTTGGAACGGACAGGGGGAATAGGCTACACCTTC
.	.	TRBV27	TRBJ2-2	14	CASTRDTNTGELFF	TGTGCCAGCACCCGGGACACGAACACCGGGGAGCTGTTTTTT
.	.	TRBV9	TRBJ2-7	14	CASSFQGDIDEQYF	TGTGCCAGCAGCTTTCAGGGTGATATCGACGAGCAGTACTTC
TRBD1	.	TRBV19	TRBJ2-5	15	CASSAGTGSQETQYF	TGTGCCAGTAGTGCCGGGACAGGAAGCCAAGAGACCCAGTACTTC
.	.	TRBV27	TRBJ2-1	15	CASSLRAPMGHEQFF	TGTGCCAGCAGTTTACGGGCTCCGATGGGGCATGAGCAGTTCTTC
.	once	TRBV29-1	TRBJ2-1	12	CSVVVDSLSQFF	TGCAGCGTTGTTGTGGACTCCCTATCGCAGTTCTTC
.	.	TRBV5-4	TRBJ2-1	17	CASSLGGQGSSYNEQFF	TGTGCCAGCAGCTTGGGAGGTCAGGGGAGCTCCTACAATGAGCAGTTCTTC
.	.	TRBV7-2	TRBJ2-1	15	CASSSGQPGYNEQFF	TGTGCCAGCAGCTCCGGACAGCCCGGGTACAATGAGCAGTTCTTC
.	.	TRBV20-1	TRBJ2-1	10	CSALTREQFF	TGCAGTGCCCTTACGAGGGAGCAGTTCTTC
TRBD2	.	TRBV2	TRBJ2-5	16	CASGPGLAGGVETQYF	TGTGCCAGCGGTCCGGGACTAGCGGGAGGGGTTGAGACCCAGTACTTC
TRBD2	.	TRBV28	TRBJ2-3	14	CASSSGTRVDTQYF	TGTGCCAGCAGTTCAGGGACTAGGGTGGATACGCAGTATTTT
.	.	TRBV10-1	TRBJ1-4	13	CASSASGSEKLFF	TGCGCCAGCAGTGCATCCGGGAGTGAAAAACTGTTTTTT
TRBD1	.	TRBV7-2	TRBJ1-2	17	CASSVTGTGLLIGGYTF	TGTGCCAGCAGCGTTACCGGGACAGGGCTATTAATCGGAGGCTACACCTTC
TRBD1	.	TRBV6-5	TRBJ1-2	15	CASSYSQGGNYGYTF	TGTGCCAGCAGTTACTCACAGGGGGGGAACTATGGCTACACCTTC
.	.	TRBV27	TRBJ2-7	15	CASRRGTGATYEQYF	TGTGCCAGCAGGCGGGGGACAGGAGCTACCTACGAGCAGTACTTC
TRBD1	.	TRBV5-8	TRBJ1-6	13	CASSGQGNSPLHF	TGTGCCAGCAGCGGACAGGGGAATTCACCCCTCCACTTT
TRBD1	.	TRBV28	TRBJ2-1	14	CASTPRGLVNEQFF	TGTGCCAGCACCCCGAGGGGGCTCGTAAATGAGCAGTTCTTC
.	.	TRBV21-1	TRBJ2-1	16	CASSKVFEGMGNEQFF	TGTGCCAGCAGCAAAGTTTTCGAGGGAATGGGCAATGAGCAGTTCTTC
TRBD1	once	TRBV4-1	TRBJ1-2	16	CASSQGTGTGLYGYTF	TGCGCCAGCAGCCAGGGAACCGGGACAGGGCTCTATGGCTACACCTTC
TRBD1	.	TRBV28	TRBJ1-2	15	CATESTGQGMGGYTF	TGTGCCACCGAAAGCACCGGACAGGGGATGGGTGGCTACACCTTC
.	.	TRBV28	TRBJ1-3	13	CASSSDRGNTIYF	TGTGCCAGCAGTTCAGACAGGGGAAACACCATATATTTT
TRBD2	.	TRBV28	TRBJ2-1	13	CASSLGGRGKLFF	TGTGCCAGCAGTTTAGGTGGGCGGGGGAAATTATTCTTC
TRBD2	.	TRBV7-9	TRBJ2-1	13	CASKLAGWDEQFF	TGTGCCAGCAAGCTAGCGGGGTGGGATGAGCAGTTCTTC
TRBD2	.	TRBV9	TRBJ2-3	16	CASSVVEGGPGDTQYF	TGTGCCAGCAGCGTAGTTGAGGGAGGGCCCGGAGATACGCAGTATTTT
TRBD1	once	TRBV5-1	TRBJ1-1	16	CASNLGSGTVNTEAFF	TGCGCCAGCAATTTGGGGTCCGGGACAGTAAACACTGAAGCTTTCTTT
.	.	TRBV6-1	TRBJ1-6	15	CASSERTPYNSPLHF	TGTGCCAGCAGTGAAAGGACACCTTATAATTCACCCCTCCACTTT
TRBD1	.	TRBV18	TRBJ1-1	17	CASSPPLRTGGQTEAFF	TGTGCCAGCTCACCACCCTTGCGGACAGGGGGTCAGACTGAAGCTTTCTTT
TRBD2	.	TRBV10-3	TRBJ2-3	14	CAIAPAGAVDTQYF	TGTGCCATCGCCCCCGCGGGAGCTGTGGATACGCAGTATTTT
TRBD1	.	TRBV19	TRBJ1-2	15	CASSLWTGERYGYTF	TGTGCCAGTAGTCTCTGGACAGGGGAAAGATATGGCTACACCTTC
TRBD1	.	TRBV10-3	TRBJ1-1	14	CAIRAGGANTEAFF	TGTGCCATCAGAGCAGGGGGCGCGAACACTGAAGCTTTCTTT
TRBD2	few	TRBV15	TRBJ2-1	14	CATSRDTSTSGEFF	TGTGCCACCAGCAGAGATACCTCGACTAGCGGGGAGTTCTTC
TRBD1	few	TRBV18	TRBJ1-2	16	CASSLQDRHMKYGYTF	TGTGCCAGCTCACTACAGGACAGGCATATGAAGTATGGCTACACCTTC
TRBD2	.	TRBV5-1	TRBJ2-3	18	CASSLASSGPGGTDTQYF	TGCGCCAGCAGCTTGGCCTCTAGCGGCCCTGGGGGCACAGATACGCAGTATTTT
.	.	TRBV14	TRBJ1-1	14	CASSQYLAGTEAFF	TGTGCCAGCAGCCAGTACCTCGCCGGCACTGAAGCTTTCTTT
.	.	TRBV28	TRBJ1-2	14	CASSLSELNYGYTF	TGTGCCAGCAGTTTATCCGAACTAAACTATGGCTACACCTTC
.	.	TRBV24-1	TRBJ2-2	14	CATSGDTRDGELFF	TGTGCCACCAGTGGAGATACTAGAGACGGGGAGCTGTTTTTT
TRBD1	.	TRBV5-4	TRBJ1-2	15	CASSQSAGQTYGYTF	TGTGCCAGCAGCCAGAGTGCGGGACAGACCTATGGCTACACCTTC
TRBD1	few	TRBV14	TRBJ2-3	15	CASSPWTGFEDTQYF	TGTGCCAGCAGCCCTTGGACAGGGTTTGAGGATACGCAGTATTTT
.	.	TRBV3-1/TRBV3-2	TRBJ1-6	17	CASSQESTSGRDSPLHF	TGTGCCAGCAGCCAAGAATCGACGTCAGGAAGAGATTCACCCCTCCACTTT
.	.	TRBV19	TRBJ1-3	15	CASLPQGFSGNTIYF	TGTGCCAGTCTCCCTCAGGGCTTCTCTGGAAACACCATATATTTT
.	.	TRBV29-1	TRBJ2-3	11	CSVAGTDTQYF	TGCAGCGTTGCGGGCACAGATACGCAGTATTTT
.	.	TRBV5-1	TRBJ2-2	17	CASRPGVAEGRRGELFF	TGCGCCAGCAGACCGGGAGTAGCGGAGGGACGGAGGGGGGAGCTGTTTTTT
TRBD2	.	TRBV28	TRBJ2-3	16	CASRPIVAGITDTQYF	TGTGCCAGCAGACCTATCGTAGCGGGGATCACAGATACGCAGTATTTT
TRBD2	few	TRBV11-3	TRBJ2-1	16	CASSITSGRSYNEQFF	TGTGCCAGCAGCATCACTAGCGGGAGATCCTACAATGAGCAGTTCTTC
TRBD2	.	TRBV5-1	TRBJ2-1	17	CASRQSSGLAGGNEQFF	TGCGCCAGCAGACAAAGTTCGGGACTAGCGGGAGGGAATGAGCAGTTCTTC
.	few	TRBV19	TRBJ1-5	14	CASSIGPQGQPQHF	TGTGCCAGTAGTATAGGGCCCCAGGGTCAGCCCCAGCATTTT
TRBD1	.	TRBV19	TRBJ1-2	17	CASSIRNRGPGNYGYTF	TGTGCCAGTAGTATAAGGAACAGGGGACCCGGCAACTATGGCTACACCTTC